This TCR beta chain was recorded in a study of blood T cell repertoires in COVID-19. The CDR3 consists of 12 residues. With 5 bases removed from V and 6 bases from J, the gap between germline ends came to 11 bases. The V gene's germline CDR1 is LGHDT and CDR2 YNNKEL (reference sequence). Here immunoSEQ multiplex PCR was the method, and the copy in TCRdb shows in-frame clones only, minus some. The table has about 270,000 clones, 75% to 90% seen once; the top ten hold roughly 2.5%. The V and J genes are TRBV3-1 (or the pseudogene TRBV3-2) and TRBJ2-7; D may be TRBD2 (6 bases). Specimen: PBMCs or T cells enriched from blood (not recorded which). The receptor comes from a woman between 18 and 30 years old who had recovered from COVID-19. CDR3 region: CASSSAGSEQYF. The CDR3 DNA sequence: TGTGCCAGCAGCTCGGCGGGGTCCGAGCAGTACTTC.